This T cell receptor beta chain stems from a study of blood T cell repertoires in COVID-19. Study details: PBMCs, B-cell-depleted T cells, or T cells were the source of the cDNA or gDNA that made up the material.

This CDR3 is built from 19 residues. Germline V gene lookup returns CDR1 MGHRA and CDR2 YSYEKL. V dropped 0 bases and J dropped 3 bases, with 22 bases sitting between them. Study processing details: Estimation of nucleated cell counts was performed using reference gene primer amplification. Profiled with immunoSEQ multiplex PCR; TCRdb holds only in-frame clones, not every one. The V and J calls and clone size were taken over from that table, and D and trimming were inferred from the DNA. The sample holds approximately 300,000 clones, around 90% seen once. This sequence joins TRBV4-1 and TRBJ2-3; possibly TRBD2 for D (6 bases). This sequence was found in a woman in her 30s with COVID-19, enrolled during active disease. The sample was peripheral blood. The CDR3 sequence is CASSQEPPGMSGLTDTQYF. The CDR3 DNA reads TGCGCCAGCAGCCAAGAACCCCCCGGCATGAGCGGGCTAACAGATACGCAGTATTTT.